The present entry profiles one T cell receptor beta chain with its context. The target antigen is unknown. The second PCR ran about 6 to 11 cycles with a sample-barcoded 5' primer and J-beta primers. Every single cDNA molecule received a tag from a template-switch adaptor with 12 random nucleotides. MiXCR, applied by TCRdb to the 5' RACE reads, yields one record per CDR3 protein. The data hold around 1.5 million distinct CDR3 sequences, with 42% observed a single time. Germline CDR1 SGHRS, CDR2 YFSETQ. After removal of 3 bases from V and 7 bases from J, the junction contained 6 bases not matched to a gene. This CDR3 has 15 amino acids. The data derive from a study of blood T cells in healthy people across ages. The overall study: T cells yielded about one barcoded beta molecule per two cells through template switching. Study-level points and caveats: TCR beta diversity was tightly associated with the proportion of naive T cells.

The study isolated at least 6 million PBMCs from each sample. Sequenced: blood. V usage is TRBV5-1 and J usage is TRBJ2-1, with 11 bases lining up with TRBD1. The receptor's source is a woman younger than 30 in good health. Here the CDR3 reads CASSSSGQGVNEQFF. CDR3 coding DNA: TGCGCCAGCAGCTCCTCGGGACAGGGGGTAAATGAGCAGTTCTTC.